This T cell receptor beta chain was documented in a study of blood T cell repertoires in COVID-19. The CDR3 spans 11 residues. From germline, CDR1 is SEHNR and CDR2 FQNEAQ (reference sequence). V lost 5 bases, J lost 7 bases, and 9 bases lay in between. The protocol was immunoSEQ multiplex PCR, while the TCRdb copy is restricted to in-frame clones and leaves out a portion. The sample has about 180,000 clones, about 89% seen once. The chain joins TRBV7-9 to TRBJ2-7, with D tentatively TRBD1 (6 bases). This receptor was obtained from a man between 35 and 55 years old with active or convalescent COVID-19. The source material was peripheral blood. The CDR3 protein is CASSARGEQYF. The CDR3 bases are TGTGCCAGCAGCGCCAGGGGTGAGCAGTACTTC.